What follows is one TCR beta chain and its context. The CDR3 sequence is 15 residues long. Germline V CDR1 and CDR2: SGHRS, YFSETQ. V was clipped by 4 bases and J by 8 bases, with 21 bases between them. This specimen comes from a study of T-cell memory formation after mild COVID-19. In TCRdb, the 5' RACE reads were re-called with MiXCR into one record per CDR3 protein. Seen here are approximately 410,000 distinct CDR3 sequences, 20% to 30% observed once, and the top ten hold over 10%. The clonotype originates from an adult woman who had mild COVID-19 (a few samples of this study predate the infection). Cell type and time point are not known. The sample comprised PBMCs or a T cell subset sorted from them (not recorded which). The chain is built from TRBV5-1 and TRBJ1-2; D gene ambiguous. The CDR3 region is CASSPAPGRTDGYTF. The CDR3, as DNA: TGCGCCAGCAGCCCCGCACCGGGAAGGACCGACGGCTACACCTTC. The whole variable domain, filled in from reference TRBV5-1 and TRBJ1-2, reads KAGVTQTPRYLIKTRGQQVTLSCSPISGHRSVSWYQQTPGQGLQFLFEYFSETQRNKGNFPGRFSGRQFSNSRSEMNVSTLELGDSALYLCASSPAPGRTDGYTFGSGTRLTVV.